A selection of T cell receptor beta chains follows, all from one sample in a study of beta chain features in type 1 diabetes. The protocol was immunoSEQ multiplex PCR, while the TCRdb copy is restricted to in-frame clones and leaves out a portion. The repertoire holds around 190,000 clones, about 13% seen once, with 0.6% to 0.8% in the top ten. The sample was central memory CD4+ T cells from blood. These receptors originate from a woman between 18 and 29 years old in good health. Both conserved end residues are part of each CDR3.

J gene: TRBJ2-7; V gene: TRBV30; CDR3 protein: CAWSPGGSYEQYF
J gene: TRBJ1-1; V gene: TRBV9; CDR3 protein: CASSVGQSGTEAFF
J gene: TRBJ2-6; V gene: TRBV30; CDR3 protein: CAWSREAGANVLTF
J gene: TRBJ2-1; V gene: TRBV18; CDR3 protein: CASSPSTGLNEQFF
J gene: TRBJ2-1; V gene: TRBV28; CDR3 protein: CASIPPGQGYNEQFF
J gene: TRBJ2-7; V gene: TRBV6-1; CDR3 protein: CASSSRGGTGYEQYF
J gene: TRBJ2-5; V gene: TRBV6-6; CDR3 protein: CASSLGQGETQYF
J gene: TRBJ2-7; V gene: TRBV5-1; CDR3 protein: CASSLGGTGEYEQYF
J gene: TRBJ2-7; V gene: TRBV11-2; CDR3 protein: CASSLVQGLGYEQYF
J gene: TRBJ1-2; V gene: TRBV30; CDR3 protein: CAWAEQGRLDYGYTF
J gene: .; V gene: TRBV27; CDR3 protein: CASSRPGTSRHEQYF
J gene: TRBJ2-1; V gene: TRBV6-6; CDR3 protein: CAIKSGRANFDEQFF
J gene: TRBJ2-1; V gene: TRBV9; CDR3 protein: CASSVVRGEQFF
J gene: TRBJ1-4; V gene: TRBV9; CDR3 protein: CASSPTGSRGKLFF
J gene: TRBJ2-4; V gene: TRBV6-1; CDR3 protein: CASSDWGTPKNIQYF
J gene: TRBJ2-7; V gene: TRBV6-1; CDR3 protein: CASSGAGSYEQYF
J gene: TRBJ2-1; V gene: TRBV30; CDR3 protein: CAWSVWLAGTYNEQFF
J gene: TRBJ2-7; V gene: TRBV11-2; CDR3 protein: CASSLINWRGSSYEQYF
J gene: TRBJ2-2; V gene: TRBV10-3; CDR3 protein: CAISEAGATGELFF
J gene: TRBJ2-1; V gene: TRBV11-2; CDR3 protein: CASSNPSLAEQFF
J gene: TRBJ2-1; V gene: TRBV5-6; CDR3 protein: CASSLASISVF
J gene: TRBJ2-1; V gene: TRBV5-1; CDR3 protein: CASSLTGERRGEQFF
J gene: TRBJ2-3; V gene: TRBV9; CDR3 protein: CASSVGSGRSTDTQYF
J gene: TRBJ1-1; V gene: TRBV7-2; CDR3 protein: CASSLAGLSVGQGTEAFF
J gene: TRBJ2-3; V gene: TRBV28; CDR3 protein: CASSFGPTSGRGLDTQYF
J gene: TRBJ2-5; V gene: TRBV4-2; CDR3 protein: CASSQAPGQEETQYF
J gene: TRBJ2-5; V gene: TRBV11-3; CDR3 protein: CASSSRVQGQTQYF
J gene: TRBJ2-3; V gene: TRBV6-5; CDR3 protein: CASSYLTSGRGDTQYF
J gene: TRBJ1-1; V gene: TRBV18; CDR3 protein: CASSPRIGESNTEAFF
J gene: TRBJ2-1; V gene: TRBV7-9; CDR3 protein: CASRPSGSSYNEQFF
J gene: TRBJ1-2; V gene: TRBV6-5; CDR3 protein: CASSYSKWGLGYGYTF
J gene: TRBJ2-5; V gene: TRBV30; CDR3 protein: CAWNGWDQETQYF
J gene: TRBJ1-5; V gene: TRBV18; CDR3 protein: CASSGSARDQPQHF
J gene: TRBJ2-1; V gene: TRBV2; CDR3 protein: CASSASGSSYNEQFF
J gene: TRBJ1-2; V gene: TRBV10-3; CDR3 protein: CAIREGEARGYTF
J gene: TRBJ1-2; V gene: TRBV18; CDR3 protein: CASSPLSGSDGYTF
J gene: TRBJ2-5; V gene: TRBV2; CDR3 protein: CASRSIGLQETQYF
J gene: TRBJ2-2; V gene: TRBV9; CDR3 protein: CASSPRAGGRTGELFF
J gene: TRBJ2-5; V gene: TRBV5-1; CDR3 protein: CASSLTFGLGETQYF
J gene: TRBJ1-4; V gene: TRBV4-2; CDR3 protein: CASSQEGAGGREKLFF
J gene: TRBJ1-1; V gene: TRBV10-3; CDR3 protein: CAISDPTGPGEAFF
J gene: TRBJ2-1; V gene: TRBV19; CDR3 protein: CASSIRGHLNEQFF
J gene: TRBJ2-5; V gene: TRBV6-6; CDR3 protein: CASSPRTSQETQYF